Given below is one T cell receptor (beta chain) in context. Its specificity is not known. TCRdb's table, derived via immunoSEQ multiplex PCR, lists solely in-frame clones and lacks some. Here the sample spans 150,000 or so clones, 85% to 95% being singletons. The data originate from a study of T cell responses to AZD1222 COVID-19 vaccine. The study's findings and limits: Donors in the cohort were predominantly white British and more often female, and clonal diversity was possibly underestimated. Regions left unmutated in variants are reportedly the target of nearly half of spike-specific TCRs.

The sequencing used peripheral blood, collected on day 0 of AZD1222 vaccination. The sequence was obtained from an adult in good health.

CDR3 region: CASSQDSNQPQHF. The CDR3 DNA reads as TGCGCCAGCAGCCAGGACAGTAATCAGCCCCAGCATTTT. The J gene is TRBJ1-5, the V gene TRBV5-1; weak D call: TRBD1 (6 bases). The length of the CDR3 is 13 residues. The germline CDR1 and CDR2 sequences are SGHRS and YFSETQ. Trimming removed 4 bases from V and 4 bases from J, with 9 bases in between.